This TCR beta chain was captured by sequencing in a study of T-cell reconstitution after alpha-beta-depleted transplantation in children. This clonotype has a count of ten or more. Germline assignment: CDR1 DFQATT and CDR2 SNEGSKA (reference sequence). V shed 0 bases and J shed 6 bases, with 9 bases lying between them. The CDR3 extends over 14 amino acids. Using unique molecular identifiers, the investigators prepared the TCRbeta library. TCRdb used MiXCR to reprocess the PCR reads, holding one entry per CDR3 protein. The top ten hold 0.85% to 1.3% of the sample, which has hundreds of thousands of distinct CDR3 sequences, roughly 17% seen once.

Sequenced material: PBMCs from the stem cell graft donor, taken from the stem cell graft. The origin of this receptor is a human donor who donated a stem cell graft to a child with acute myeloid leukemia. This chain connects TRBV20-1 to TRBJ1-6; D is undetermined. CDR3 coding DNA: TGCAGTGCTAGAGATCTGGCGGCTAATTCACCCCTCCACTTT. Translation gives CSARDLAANSPLHF.